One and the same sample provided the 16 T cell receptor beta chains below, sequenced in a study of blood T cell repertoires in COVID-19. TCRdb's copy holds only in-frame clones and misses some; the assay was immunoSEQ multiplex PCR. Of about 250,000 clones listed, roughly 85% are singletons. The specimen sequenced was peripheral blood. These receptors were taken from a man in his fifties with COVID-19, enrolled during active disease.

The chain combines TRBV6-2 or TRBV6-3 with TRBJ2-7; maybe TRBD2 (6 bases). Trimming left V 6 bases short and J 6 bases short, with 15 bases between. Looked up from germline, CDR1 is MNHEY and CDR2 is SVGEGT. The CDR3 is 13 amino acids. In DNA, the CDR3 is TGTGCCAGCAGCCTATCGGGGGTAGCCGAGCAGTACTTC. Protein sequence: CASSLSGVAEQYF.

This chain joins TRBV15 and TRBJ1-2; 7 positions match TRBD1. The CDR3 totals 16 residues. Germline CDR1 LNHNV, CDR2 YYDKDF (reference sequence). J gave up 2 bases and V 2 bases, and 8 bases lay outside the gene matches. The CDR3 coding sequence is TGTGCCACCAGCAGAAGGCAGGGGGTATCAAACTATGGCTACACCTTC. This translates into CATSRRQGVSNYGYTF.

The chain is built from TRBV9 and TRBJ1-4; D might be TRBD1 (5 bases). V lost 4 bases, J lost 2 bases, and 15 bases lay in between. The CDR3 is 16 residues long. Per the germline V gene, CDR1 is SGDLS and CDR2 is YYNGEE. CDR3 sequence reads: CASSTLTGATNEKLFF. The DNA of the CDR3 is TGTGCCAGCAGCACCCTAACAGGCGCTACTAATGAAAAACTGTTTTTT.

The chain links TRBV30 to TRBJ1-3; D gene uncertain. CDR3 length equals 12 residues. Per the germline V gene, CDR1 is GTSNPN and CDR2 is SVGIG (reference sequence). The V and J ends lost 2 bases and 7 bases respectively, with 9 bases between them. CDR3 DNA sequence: TGTGCCTGGAGTATACTTGCCAACACCATATATTTT. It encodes CAWSILANTIYF.

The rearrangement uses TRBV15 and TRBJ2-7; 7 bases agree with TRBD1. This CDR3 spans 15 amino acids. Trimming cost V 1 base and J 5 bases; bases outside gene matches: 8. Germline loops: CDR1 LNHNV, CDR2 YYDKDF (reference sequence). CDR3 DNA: TGTGCCACCAGCAGAGTGGGGGACAGTTTACACGAGCAGTACTTC. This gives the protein CATSRVGDSLHEQYF.

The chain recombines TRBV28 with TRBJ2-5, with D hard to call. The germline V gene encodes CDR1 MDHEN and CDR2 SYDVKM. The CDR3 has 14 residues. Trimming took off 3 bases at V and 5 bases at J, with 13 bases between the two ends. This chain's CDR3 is CASSFRPRIETQYF. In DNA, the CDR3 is TGTGCCAGCAGTTTCAGGCCCAGAATCGAGACCCAGTACTTC.

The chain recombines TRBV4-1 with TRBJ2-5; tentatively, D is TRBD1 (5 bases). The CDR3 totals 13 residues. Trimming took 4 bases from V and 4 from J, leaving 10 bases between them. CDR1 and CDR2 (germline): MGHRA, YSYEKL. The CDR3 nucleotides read TGCGCCAGCAGCCGAACAGGCATAGAGACCCAGTACTTC. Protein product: CASSRTGIETQYF.

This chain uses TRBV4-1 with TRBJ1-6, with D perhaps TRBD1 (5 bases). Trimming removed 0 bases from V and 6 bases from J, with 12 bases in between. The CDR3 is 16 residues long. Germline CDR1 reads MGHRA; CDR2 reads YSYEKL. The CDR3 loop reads CASSQEGGLSNSPLHF. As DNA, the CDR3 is TGCGCCAGCAGCCAAGAGGGGGGTCTAAGTAATTCACCCCTCCACTTT.

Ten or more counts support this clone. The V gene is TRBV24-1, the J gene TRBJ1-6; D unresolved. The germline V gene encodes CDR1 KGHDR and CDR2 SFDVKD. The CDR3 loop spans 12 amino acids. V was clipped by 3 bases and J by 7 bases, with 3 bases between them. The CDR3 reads CATSDGNSPLHF. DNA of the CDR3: TGTGCCACCAGTGATGGCAATTCACCCCTCCACTTT.

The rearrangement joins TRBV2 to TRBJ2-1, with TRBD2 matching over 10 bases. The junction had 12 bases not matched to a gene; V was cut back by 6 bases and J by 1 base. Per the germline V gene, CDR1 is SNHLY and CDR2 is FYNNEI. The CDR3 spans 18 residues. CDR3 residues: CASRTSKGAGGSYNEQFF. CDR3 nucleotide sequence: TGTGCCAGCAGGACCTCTAAGGGAGCGGGGGGGTCCTACAATGAGCAGTTCTTC.

The CDR3 coding sequence is TGTGCCAGCAGCGGTCGACAGGGAGGAAACACTGAAGCTTTCTTT. Residues: CASSGRQGGNTEAFF. The chain recombines TRBV3-1 (or the pseudogene TRBV3-2) with TRBJ1-1; 7 bases are a match to TRBD1. V shed 5 bases and J 2 bases; nucleotides not matched to a gene: 8. Per the germline V gene, CDR1 is LGHDT and CDR2 is YNNKEL (reference sequence). The CDR3 extends over 15 amino acids.

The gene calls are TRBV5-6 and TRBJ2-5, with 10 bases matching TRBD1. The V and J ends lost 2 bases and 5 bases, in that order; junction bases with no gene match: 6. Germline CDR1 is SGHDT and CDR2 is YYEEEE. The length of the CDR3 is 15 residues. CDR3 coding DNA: TGTGCCAGCAGCTTCCGACAGGGGGCTAGGGAGACCCAGTACTTC. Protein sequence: CASSFRQGARETQYF.

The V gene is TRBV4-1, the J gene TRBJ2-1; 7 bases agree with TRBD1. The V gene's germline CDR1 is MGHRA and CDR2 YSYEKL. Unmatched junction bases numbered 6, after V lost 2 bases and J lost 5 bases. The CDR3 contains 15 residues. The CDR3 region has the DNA TGCGCCAGCAGCCAAATAGGGACAGCCGACAATGAGCAGTTCTTC. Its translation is CASSQIGTADNEQFF.

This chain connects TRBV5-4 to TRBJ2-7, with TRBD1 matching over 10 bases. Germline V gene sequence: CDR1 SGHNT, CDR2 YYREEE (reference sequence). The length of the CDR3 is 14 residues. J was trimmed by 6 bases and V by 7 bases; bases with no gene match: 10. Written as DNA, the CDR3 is TGTGCCAGCGGGACCGGGACAGGGGTAGGCGAGCAGTACTTC. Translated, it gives CASGTGTGVGEQYF.

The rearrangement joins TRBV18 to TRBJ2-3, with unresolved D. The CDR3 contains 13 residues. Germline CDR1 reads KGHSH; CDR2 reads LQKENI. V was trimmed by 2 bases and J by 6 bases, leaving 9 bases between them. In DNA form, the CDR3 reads TGTGCCAGCTCACCAAGCCTGCCGGATACGCAGTATTTT. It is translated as CASSPSLPDTQYF. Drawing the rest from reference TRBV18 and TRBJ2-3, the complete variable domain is NAGVMQNPRHLVRRRGQEARLRCSPMKGHSHVYWYRQLPEEGLKFMVYLQKENIIDESGMPKERFSAEFPKEGPSILRIQQVVRGDSAAYFCASSPSLPDTQYFGPGTRLTVL.

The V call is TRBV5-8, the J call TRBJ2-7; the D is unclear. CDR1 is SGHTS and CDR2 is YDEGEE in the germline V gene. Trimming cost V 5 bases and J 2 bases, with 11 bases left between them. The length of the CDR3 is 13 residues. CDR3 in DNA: TGTGCCAGCAGAAGCCGAATAACCTACGAGCAGTACTTC. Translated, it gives CASRSRITYEQYF.